This T cell receptor (beta chain) was sequenced during a study of Ad26.COV2.S vaccination and SARS-CoV-2 variants. Study-wide context: Ad26.COV2.S was injected intramuscularly once or twice, 56 days apart.

About this clone itself: The antigen is unknown.

Germline CDR1 and CDR2: SGDLS and YYNGEE. CDR3 length: 14 residues. With 7 bases removed from V and 6 bases from J, the gap between germline ends came to 17 bases. Sample treatment: around 19 received Ad26.COV2.S at low or high dose, single or two shots; 5 received placebo; per-sample allocation not given. Sample collection was performed on day 63 after the first vaccine or placebo injection. Notes on the study in general: Total responses of T cells may have been underestimated by the analyses of TCR breadth and depth.

TCRdb's copy holds only in-frame clones and misses some; the assay was immunoSEQ multiplex PCR. The sample has about 320,000 clones; about 82% are singletons. The chain employs TRBV9 and TRBJ2-1, with D perhaps TRBD1 or TRBD2 (5 bases each). The input for sequencing was peripheral blood, taken in a trial of Ad26.COV2.S vaccine versus placebo. This TCR came from a person between 18 and 59 years old who received the Ad26.COV2.S COVID-19 vaccine or a placebo. DNA of the CDR3: TGTGCCAGCGCTGCGGCCCCAGGGAGCAATGAGCAGTTCTTC. The encoded protein is CASAAAPGSNEQFF.